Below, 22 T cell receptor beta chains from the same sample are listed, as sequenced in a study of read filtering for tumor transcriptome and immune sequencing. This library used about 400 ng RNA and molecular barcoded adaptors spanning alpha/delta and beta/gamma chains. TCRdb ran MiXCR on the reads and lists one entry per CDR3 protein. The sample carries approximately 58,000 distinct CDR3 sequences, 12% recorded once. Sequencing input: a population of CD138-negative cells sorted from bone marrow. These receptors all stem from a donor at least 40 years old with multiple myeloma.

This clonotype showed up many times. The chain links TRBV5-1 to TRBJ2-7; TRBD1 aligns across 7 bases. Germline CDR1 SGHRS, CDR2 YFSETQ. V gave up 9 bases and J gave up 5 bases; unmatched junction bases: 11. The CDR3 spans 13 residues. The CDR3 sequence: CAISIRQGDEQYF. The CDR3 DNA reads TGCGCCATCTCGATCAGACAGGGAGACGAGCAGTACTTC.

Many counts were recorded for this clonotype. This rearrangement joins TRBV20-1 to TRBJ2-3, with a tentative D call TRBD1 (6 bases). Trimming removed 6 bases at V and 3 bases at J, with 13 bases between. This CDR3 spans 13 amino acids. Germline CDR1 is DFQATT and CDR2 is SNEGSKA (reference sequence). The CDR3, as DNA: TGCAGTGCCCTTTTTAGGGGGACAGATACGCAGTATTTT. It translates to CSALFRGTDTQYF.

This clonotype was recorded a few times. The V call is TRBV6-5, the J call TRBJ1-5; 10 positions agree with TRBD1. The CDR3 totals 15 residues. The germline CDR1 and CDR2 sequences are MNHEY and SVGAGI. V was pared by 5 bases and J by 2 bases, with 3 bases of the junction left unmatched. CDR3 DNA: TGTGCCAGCAGTGGGGACAGGGGTGGCAATCAGCCCCAGCATTTT. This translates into CASSGDRGGNQPQHF.

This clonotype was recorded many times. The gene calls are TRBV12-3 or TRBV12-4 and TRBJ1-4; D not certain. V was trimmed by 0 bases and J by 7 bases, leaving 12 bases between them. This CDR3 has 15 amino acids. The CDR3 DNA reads TGTGCCAGCAGTTTAGCCCCCCACGAAGGTGAAAAACTGTTTTTT. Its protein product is CASSLAPHEGEKLFF.

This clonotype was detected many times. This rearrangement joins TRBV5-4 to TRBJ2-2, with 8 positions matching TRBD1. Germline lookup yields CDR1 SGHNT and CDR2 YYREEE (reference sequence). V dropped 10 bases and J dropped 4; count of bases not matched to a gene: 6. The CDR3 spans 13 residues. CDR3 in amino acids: CAGQGAGTGELFF. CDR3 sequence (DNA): TGTGCCGGGCAGGGGGCAGGCACCGGGGAGCTGTTTTTT.

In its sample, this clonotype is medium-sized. The CDR3 nucleotides read TGTGCCAGCAGATTTAGCGGGGGGGGTGAGCAGTTCTTC. Amino acid sequence: CASRFSGGGEQFF. This rearrangement joins TRBV6-5 to TRBJ2-1; 11 bases map to TRBD2. The CDR3 consists of 13 residues. V was clipped by 6 bases and J by 9 bases; unmatched bases: 4. CDR1 MNHEY and CDR2 SVGAGI come from the germline V gene.

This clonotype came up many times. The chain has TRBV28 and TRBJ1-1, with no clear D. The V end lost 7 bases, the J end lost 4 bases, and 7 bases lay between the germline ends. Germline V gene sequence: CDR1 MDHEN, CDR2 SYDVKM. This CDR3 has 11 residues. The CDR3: CASTSFTEAFF. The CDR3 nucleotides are TGTGCCAGCACCTCCTTCACTGAAGCTTTCTTT.

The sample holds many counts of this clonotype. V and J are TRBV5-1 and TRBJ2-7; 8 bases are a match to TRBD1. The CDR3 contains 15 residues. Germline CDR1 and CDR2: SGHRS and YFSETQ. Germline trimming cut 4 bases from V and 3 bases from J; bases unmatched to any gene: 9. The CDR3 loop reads CASSQTGQGFYEQYF. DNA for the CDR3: TGCGCCAGCAGCCAGACTGGACAGGGATTCTACGAGCAGTACTTC.

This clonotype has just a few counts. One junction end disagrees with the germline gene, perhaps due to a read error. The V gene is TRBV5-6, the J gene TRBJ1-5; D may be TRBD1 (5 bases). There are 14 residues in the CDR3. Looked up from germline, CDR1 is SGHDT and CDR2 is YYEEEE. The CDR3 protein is CACSLTGVSQPQHF. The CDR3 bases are TGTGCCTGCAGCTTGACGGGGGTTAGTCAGCCCCAGCACTTT.

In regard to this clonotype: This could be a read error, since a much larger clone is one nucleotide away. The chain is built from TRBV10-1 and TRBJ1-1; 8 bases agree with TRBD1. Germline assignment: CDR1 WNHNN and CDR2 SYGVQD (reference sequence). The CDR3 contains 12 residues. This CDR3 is CANSFPGGEAFF. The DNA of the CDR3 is TGCGCCAACAGTTTCCCAGGGGGCGAGGCTTTCTTT.

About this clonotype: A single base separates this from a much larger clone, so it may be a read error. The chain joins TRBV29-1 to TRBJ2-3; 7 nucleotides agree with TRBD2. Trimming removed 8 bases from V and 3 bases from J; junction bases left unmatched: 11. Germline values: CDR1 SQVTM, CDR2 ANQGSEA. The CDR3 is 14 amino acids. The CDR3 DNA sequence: TGCAGCACCAGTCAGGCGGGGGTGACAGATACGCAGTATTTT. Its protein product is CSTSQAGVTDTQYF.

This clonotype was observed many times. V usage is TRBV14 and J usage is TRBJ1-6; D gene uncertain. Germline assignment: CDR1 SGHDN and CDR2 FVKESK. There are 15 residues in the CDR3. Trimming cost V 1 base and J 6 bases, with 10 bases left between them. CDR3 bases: TGTGCCAGCAGCCAAGTCGGAGGCGGTAATTCACCCCTCCACTTT. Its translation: CASSQVGGGNSPLHF.

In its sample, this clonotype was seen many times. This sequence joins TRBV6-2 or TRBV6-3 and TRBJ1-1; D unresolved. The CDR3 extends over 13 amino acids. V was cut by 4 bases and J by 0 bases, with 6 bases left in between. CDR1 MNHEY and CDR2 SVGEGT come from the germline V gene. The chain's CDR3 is CASSLMVNTEAFF. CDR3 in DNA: TGTGCCAGCAGTTTAATGGTGAACACTGAAGCTTTCTTT.

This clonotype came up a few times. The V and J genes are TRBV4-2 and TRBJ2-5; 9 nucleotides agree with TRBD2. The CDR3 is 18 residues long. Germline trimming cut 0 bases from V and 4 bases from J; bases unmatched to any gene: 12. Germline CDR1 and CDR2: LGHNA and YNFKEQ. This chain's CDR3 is CASSQEGGGGASGETQYF. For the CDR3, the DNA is TGTGCCAGCAGCCAAGAAGGGGGCGGGGGGGCTTCGGGAGAGACCCAGTACTTC.

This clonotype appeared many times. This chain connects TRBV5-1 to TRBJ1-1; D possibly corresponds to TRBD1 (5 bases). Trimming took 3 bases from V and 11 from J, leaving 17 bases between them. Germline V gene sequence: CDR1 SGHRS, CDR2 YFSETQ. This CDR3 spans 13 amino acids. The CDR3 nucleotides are TGCGCCAGCAGCTGGGGGACGTCGGCCGGGGCTTTCTTT. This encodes CASSWGTSAGAFF.

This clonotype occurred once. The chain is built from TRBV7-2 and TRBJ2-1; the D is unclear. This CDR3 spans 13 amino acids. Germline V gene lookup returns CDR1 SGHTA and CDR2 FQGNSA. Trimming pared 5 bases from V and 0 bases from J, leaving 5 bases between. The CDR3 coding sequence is TGTGCCAGCAGCGCCAGCTCCTACAATGAGCAGTTCTTC. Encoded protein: CASSASSYNEQFF. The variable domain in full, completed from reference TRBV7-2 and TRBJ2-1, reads GAGVSQSPSNKVTEKGKDVELRCDPISGHTALYWYRQSLGQGLEFLIYFQGNSAPDKSGLPSDRFSAERTGGSVSTLTIQRTQQEDSAVYLCASSASSYNEQFFGPGTRLTVL.

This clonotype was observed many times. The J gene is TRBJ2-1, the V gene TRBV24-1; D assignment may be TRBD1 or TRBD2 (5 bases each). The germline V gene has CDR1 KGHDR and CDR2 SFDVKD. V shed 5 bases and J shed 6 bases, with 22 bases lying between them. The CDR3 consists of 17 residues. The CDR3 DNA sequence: TGTGCCACCAGTGCGTGGCGTGGGACCCTCTTCCGCAATGAGCAGTTCTTC. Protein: CATSAWRGTLFRNEQFF.

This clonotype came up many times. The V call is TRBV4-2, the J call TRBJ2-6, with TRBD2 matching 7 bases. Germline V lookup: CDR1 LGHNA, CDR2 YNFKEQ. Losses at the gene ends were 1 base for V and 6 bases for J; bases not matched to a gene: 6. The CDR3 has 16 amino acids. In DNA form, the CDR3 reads TGTGCCAGCAGCCAAGTGGGCGGGGGTTCGGCCAACGTCCTGACTTTC. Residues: CASSQVGGGSANVLTF.

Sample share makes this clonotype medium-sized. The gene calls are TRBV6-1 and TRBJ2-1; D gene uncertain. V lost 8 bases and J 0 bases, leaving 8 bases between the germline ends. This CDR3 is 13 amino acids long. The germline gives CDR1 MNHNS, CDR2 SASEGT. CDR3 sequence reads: CASFGNSYNEQFF. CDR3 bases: TGTGCCAGCTTCGGAAACTCCTACAATGAGCAGTTCTTC.

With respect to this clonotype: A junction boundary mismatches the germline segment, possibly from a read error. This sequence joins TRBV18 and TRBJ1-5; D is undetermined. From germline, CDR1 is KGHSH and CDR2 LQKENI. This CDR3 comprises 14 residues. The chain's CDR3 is CASSRPGNNHPQHF. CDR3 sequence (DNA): TGTGCCAGCTCACGACCGGGAAACAATCACCCCCAGCATTTT.

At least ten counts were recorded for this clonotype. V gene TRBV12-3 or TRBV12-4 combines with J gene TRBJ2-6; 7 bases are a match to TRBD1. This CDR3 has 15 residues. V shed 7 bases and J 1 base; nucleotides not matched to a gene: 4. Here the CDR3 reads CASTKQGSGANVLTF. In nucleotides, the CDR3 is TGTGCCAGCACCAAACAGGGGTCTGGGGCCAACGTCCTGACTTTC.

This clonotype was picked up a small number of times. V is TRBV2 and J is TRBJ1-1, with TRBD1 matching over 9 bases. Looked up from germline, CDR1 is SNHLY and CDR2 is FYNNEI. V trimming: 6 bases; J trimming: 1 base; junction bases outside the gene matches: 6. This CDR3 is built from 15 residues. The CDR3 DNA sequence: TGTGCCAGCAGCTTCGGACAGGGGCCGAACACTGAAGCTTTCTTT. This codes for CASSFGQGPNTEAFF. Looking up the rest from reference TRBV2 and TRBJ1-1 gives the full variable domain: EPEVTQTPSHQVTQMGQEVILRCVPISNHLYFYWYRQILGQKVEFLVSFYNNEISEKSEIFDDQFSVERPDGSNFTLKIRSTKLEDSAMYFCASSFGQGPNTEAFFGQGTRLTVV.